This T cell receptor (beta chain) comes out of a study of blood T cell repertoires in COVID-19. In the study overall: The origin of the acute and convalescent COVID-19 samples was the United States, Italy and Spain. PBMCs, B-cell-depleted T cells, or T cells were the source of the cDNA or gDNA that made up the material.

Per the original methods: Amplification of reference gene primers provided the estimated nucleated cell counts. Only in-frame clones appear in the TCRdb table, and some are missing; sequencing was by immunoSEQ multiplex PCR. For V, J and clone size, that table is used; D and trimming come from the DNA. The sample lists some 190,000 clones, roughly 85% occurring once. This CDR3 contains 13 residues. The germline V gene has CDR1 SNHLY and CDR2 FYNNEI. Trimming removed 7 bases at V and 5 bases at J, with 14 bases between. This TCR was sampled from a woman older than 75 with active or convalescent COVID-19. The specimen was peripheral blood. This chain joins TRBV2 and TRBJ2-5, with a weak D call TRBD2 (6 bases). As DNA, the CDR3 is TGTGCCAGCACTCTGGAGGGGTCGGAGACCCAGTACTTC. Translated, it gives CASTLEGSETQYF.